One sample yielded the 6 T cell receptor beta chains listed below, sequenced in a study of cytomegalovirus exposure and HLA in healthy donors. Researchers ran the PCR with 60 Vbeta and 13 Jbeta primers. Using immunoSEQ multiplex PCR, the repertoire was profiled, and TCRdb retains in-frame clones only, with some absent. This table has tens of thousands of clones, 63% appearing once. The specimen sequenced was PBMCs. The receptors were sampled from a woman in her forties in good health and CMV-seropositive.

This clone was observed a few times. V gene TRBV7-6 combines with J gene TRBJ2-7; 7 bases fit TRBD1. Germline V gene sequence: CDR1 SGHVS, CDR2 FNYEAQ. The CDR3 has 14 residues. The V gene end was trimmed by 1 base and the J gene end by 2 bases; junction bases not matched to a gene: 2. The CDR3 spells CASSLEGGAYEQYF. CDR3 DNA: TGTGCCAGCAGCTTAGAAGGGGGCGCCTACGAGCAGTACTTC.

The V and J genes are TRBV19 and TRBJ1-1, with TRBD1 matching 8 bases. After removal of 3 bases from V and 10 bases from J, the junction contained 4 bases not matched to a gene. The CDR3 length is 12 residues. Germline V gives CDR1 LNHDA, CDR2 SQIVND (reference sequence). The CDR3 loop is CASSIWTGRAFF. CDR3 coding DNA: TGTGCCAGTAGTATTTGGACAGGGCGAGCTTTCTTT.

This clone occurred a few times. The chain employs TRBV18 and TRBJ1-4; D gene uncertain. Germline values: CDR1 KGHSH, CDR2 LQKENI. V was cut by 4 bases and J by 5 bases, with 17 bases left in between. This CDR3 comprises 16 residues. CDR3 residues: CASSQFGTVTNEKLFF. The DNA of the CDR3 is TGTGCCAGCTCACAGTTTGGCACAGTTACAAATGAAAAACTGTTTTTT.

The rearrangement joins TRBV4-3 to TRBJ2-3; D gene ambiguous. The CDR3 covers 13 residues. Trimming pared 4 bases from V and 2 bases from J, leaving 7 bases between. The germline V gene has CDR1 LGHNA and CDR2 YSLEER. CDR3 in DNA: TGCGCCAGCAGCCGACGGGTCACAGATACGCAGTATTTT. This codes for CASSRRVTDTQYF.

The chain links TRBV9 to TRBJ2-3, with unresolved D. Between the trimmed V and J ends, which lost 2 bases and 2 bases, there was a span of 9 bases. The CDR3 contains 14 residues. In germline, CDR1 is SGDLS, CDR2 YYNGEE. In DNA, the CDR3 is TGTGCCAGCAGCGTCCTACCCAACACAGATACGCAGTATTTT. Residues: CASSVLPNTDTQYF.

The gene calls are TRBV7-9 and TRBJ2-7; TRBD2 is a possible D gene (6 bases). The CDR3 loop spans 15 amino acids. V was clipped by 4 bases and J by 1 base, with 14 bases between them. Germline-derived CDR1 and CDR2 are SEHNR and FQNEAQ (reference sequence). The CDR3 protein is CASSSGLLMSYEQYF. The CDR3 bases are TGTGCCAGCAGCTCGGGACTCTTGATGTCCTACGAGCAGTACTTC.